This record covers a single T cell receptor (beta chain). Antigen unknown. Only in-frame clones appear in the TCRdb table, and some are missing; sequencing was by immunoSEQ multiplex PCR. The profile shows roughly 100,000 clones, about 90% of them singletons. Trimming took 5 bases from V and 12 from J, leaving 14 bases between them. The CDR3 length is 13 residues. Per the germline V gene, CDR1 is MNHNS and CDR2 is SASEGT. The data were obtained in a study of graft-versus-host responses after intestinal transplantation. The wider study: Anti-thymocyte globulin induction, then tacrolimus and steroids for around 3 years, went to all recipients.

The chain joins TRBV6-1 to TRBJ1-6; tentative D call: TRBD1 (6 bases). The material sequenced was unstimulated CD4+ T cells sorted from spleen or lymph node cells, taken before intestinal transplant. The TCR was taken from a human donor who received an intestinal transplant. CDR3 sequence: CASSLPGQIPLHF. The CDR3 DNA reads TGTGCCAGCAGTCTACCTGGACAGATACCCCTCCACTTT.